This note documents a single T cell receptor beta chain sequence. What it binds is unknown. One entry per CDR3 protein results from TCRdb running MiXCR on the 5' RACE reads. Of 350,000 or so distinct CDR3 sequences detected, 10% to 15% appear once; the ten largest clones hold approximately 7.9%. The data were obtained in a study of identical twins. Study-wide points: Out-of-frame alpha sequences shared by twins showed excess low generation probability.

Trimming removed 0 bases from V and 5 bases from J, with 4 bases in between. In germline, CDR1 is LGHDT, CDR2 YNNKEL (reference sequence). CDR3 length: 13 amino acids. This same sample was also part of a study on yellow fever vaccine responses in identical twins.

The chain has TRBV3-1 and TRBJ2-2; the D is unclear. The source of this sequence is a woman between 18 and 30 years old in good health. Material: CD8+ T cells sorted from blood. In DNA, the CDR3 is TGTGCCAGCAGCCAAGAGCAAACCGGGGAGCTGTTTTTT. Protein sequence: CASSQEQTGELFF.